The sequence of this T cell receptor (beta chain) was determined in a study of cytomegalovirus exposure and HLA in healthy donors. Findings and limits, study-wide: A later analysis appeared to link common viral pathogens to several of the most significant clusters. In terms of immune exposure information, only CMV serostatus was available.

In regard to this clone: What it recognizes is unknown.

J lost 5 bases, V lost 9 bases, and 14 bases had no gene match. Germline lookup yields CDR1 SGHNT and CDR2 YYREEE (reference sequence). There are 15 residues in the CDR3. The PCR was carried out with 60 Vbeta primers and 13 Jbeta primers. In the authors' methods: In a later analysis, of some 80 million unique beta chains, about 12 million appeared in at least two donors. The protocol was immunoSEQ multiplex PCR, while the TCRdb copy is restricted to in-frame clones and leaves out a portion. That table gives V, J and clone size, and the DNA gave D and trimming. The table has about 210,000 clones, about 79% seen once.

The chain combines TRBV5-4 with TRBJ2-3; TRBD1 aligns across 8 bases. The clonotype was recovered from a male donor in good health and CMV-seronegative. The sequencing input was PBMCs. CDR3 in amino acids: CATRNQGAGGDTQYF. CDR3 DNA: TGTGCCACTCGAAACCAGGGGGCGGGTGGAGATACGCAGTATTTT. The full variable domain, its missing parts supplied by reference TRBV5-4 and TRBJ2-3, is ETGVTQSPTHLIKTRGQQVTLRCSSQSGHNTVSWYQQALGQGPQFIFQYYREEENGRGNFPPRFSGLQFPNYSSELNVNALELDDSALYLCATRNQGAGGDTQYFGPGTRLTVL.